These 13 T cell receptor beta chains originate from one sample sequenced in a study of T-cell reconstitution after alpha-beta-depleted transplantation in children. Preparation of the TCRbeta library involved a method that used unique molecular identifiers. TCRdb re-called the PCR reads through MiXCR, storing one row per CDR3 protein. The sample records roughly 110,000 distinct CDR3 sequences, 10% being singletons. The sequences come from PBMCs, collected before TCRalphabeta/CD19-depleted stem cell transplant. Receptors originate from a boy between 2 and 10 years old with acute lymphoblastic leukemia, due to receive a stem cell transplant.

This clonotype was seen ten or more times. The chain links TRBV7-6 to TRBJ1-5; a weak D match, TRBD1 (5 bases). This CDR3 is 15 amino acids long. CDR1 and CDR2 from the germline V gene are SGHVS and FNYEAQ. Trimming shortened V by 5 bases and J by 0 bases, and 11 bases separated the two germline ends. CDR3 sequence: CASSPWGNSNQPQHF. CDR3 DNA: TGTGCCAGCAGCCCCTGGGGGAATAGCAATCAGCCCCAGCATTTT.

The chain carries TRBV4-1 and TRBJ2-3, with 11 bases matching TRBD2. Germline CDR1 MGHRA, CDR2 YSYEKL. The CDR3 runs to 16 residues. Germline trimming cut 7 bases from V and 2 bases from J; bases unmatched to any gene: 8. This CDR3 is CASTPRTSGLTDTQYF. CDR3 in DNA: TGCGCCAGCACCCCACGGACTAGCGGGCTCACAGATACGCAGTATTTT.

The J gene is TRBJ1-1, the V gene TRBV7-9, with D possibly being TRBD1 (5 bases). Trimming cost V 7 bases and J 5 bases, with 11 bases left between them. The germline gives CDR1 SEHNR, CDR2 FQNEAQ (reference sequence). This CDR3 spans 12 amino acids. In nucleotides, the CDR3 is TGTGCCAGCACATGGGGGAGGACTGAAGCTTTCTTT. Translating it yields CASTWGRTEAFF. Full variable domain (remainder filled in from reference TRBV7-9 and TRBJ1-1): DTGVSQNPRHKITKRGQNVTFRCDPISEHNRLYWYRQTLGQGPEFLTYFQNEAQLEKSRLLSDRFSAERPKGSFSTLEIQRTEQGDSAMYLCASTWGRTEAFFGQGTRLTVV.

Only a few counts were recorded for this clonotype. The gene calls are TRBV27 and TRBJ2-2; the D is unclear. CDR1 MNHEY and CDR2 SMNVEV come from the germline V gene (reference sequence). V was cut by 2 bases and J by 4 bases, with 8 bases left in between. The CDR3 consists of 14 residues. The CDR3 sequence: CASSLKKTTGELFF. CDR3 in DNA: TGTGCCAGCAGTTTAAAGAAGACCACCGGGGAGCTGTTTTTT.

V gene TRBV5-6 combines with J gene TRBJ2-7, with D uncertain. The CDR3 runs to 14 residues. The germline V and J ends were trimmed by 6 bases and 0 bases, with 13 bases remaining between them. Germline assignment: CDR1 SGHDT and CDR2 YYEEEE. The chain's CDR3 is CASIEMGSSYEQYF. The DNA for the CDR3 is TGTGCCAGCATCGAGATGGGGTCCTCCTACGAGCAGTACTTC.

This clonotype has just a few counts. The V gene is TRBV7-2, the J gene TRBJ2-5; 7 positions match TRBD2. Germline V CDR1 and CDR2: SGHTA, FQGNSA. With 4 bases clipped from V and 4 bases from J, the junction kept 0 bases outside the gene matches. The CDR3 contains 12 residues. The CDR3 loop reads CASSSGGETQYF. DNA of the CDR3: TGTGCCAGCAGCTCGGGGGGAGAGACCCAGTACTTC. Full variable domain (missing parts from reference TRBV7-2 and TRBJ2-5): GAGVSQSPSNKVTEKGKDVELRCDPISGHTALYWYRQSLGQGLEFLIYFQGNSAPDKSGLPSDRFSAERTGGSVSTLTIQRTQQEDSAVYLCASSSGGETQYFGPGTRLLVL.

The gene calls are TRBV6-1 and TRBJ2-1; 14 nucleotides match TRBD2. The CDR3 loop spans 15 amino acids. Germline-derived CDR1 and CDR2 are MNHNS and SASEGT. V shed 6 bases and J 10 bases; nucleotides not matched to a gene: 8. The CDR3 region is CASRKGTSGSLEQFF. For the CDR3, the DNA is TGTGCCAGCAGAAAAGGGACTAGCGGGAGCTTGGAGCAGTTCTTC.

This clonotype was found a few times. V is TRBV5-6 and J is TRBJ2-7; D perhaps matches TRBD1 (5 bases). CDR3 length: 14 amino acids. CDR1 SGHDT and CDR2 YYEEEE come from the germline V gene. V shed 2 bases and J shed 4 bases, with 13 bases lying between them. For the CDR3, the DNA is TGTGCCAGCAGCTTAGGGGTGTTGGGGTACGAGCAGTACTTC. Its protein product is CASSLGVLGYEQYF.

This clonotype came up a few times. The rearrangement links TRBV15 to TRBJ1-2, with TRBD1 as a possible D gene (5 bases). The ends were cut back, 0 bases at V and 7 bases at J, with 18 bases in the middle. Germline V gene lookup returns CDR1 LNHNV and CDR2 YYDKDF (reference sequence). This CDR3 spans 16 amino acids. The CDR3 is CATSRDTRGGGRGYTF. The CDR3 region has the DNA TGTGCCACCAGCAGAGATACCCGCGGGGGGGGACGTGGCTACACCTTC.

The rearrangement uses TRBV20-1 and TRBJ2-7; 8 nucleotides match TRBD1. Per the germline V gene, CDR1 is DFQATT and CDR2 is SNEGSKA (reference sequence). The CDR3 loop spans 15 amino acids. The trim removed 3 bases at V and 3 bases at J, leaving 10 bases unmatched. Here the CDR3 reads CSARTPRGPIYEQYF. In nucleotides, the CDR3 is TGCAGTGCTAGGACCCCCAGGGGGCCGATCTACGAGCAGTACTTC.

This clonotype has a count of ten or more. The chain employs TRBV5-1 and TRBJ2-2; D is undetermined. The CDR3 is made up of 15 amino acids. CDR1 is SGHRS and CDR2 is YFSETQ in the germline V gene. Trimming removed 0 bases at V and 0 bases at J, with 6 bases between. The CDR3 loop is CASSLADTNTGELFF. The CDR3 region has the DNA TGCGCCAGCAGCTTGGCGGATACGAACACCGGGGAGCTGTTTTTT.

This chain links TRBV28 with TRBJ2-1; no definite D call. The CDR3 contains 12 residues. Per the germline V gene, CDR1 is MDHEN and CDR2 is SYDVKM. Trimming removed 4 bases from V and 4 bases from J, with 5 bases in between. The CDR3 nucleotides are TGTGCCAGCAGTTCCATTTACAATGAGCAGTTCTTC. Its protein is CASSSIYNEQFF.

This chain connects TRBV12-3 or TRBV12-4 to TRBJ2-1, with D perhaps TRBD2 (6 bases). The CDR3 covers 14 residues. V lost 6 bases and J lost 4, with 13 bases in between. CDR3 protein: CASSLGTPYNEQFF. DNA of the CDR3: TGTGCCAGCAGCCTCGGGACTCCATACAATGAGCAGTTCTTC.